Listed below are T cell receptor beta chains from one sample, sequenced in a study of control samples from healthy donors and cancer patients. Sequenced by immunoSEQ multiplex PCR; TCRdb stores in-frame clones only, minus some. The table lists some 190,000 clones. Source material: blood. The receptor source for this set is a woman aged 25-40 years in good health. CDR3s include the opening cysteine and the closing phenylalanine or tryptophan. D genes are given only for firm matches.

>-|TRBJ2-1|TRBV6-2/TRBV6-3
CASSSRGSYNEQFF
TGTGCCAGCAGTTCGCGGGGTTCCTACAATGAGCAGTTCTTC
>-|TRBJ2-7|TRBV27
CASSSTGRETIKEQYF
TGTGCCAGCAGTTCGACGGGACGGGAAACCATAAAAGAGCAGTACTTC
>TRBD1|TRBJ2-3|TRBV6-2/TRBV6-3
CASSPGTGSTDTQYF
TGTGCCAGCAGCCCCGGGACAGGGAGCACAGATACGCAGTATTTT
>TRBD2|TRBJ2-2|TRBV7-9
CASSPGTSRTGELFF
TGTGCCAGCAGCCCAGGGACTAGCCGAACCGGGGAGCTGTTTTTT
>-|TRBJ1-5|TRBV7-2
CASSLVPGAQPQHF
TGTGCCAGCAGCCTAGTACCAGGGGCGCAGCCCCAGCATTTT
>-|TRBJ2-7|TRBV2
CAYGPKFTYEQYF
TGTGCCTATGGACCAAAGTTTACCTACGAGCAGTACTTC
>TRBD1|TRBJ2-7|TRBV5-4
CASSLPTGGPEQYF
TGTGCCAGCAGCTTGCCGACAGGGGGGCCCGAGCAGTACTTC
>-|TRBJ2-5|TRBV9
CASSVTPGGLGETQYF
TGTGCCAGCAGCGTAACCCCCGGGGGGCTGGGGGAGACCCAGTACTTC
>-|TRBJ2-7|TRBV27
CASSSDLLNAYEQYF
TGTGCCAGCAGTTCCGACCTTCTGAACGCCTACGAGCAGTACTTC
>-|TRBJ1-3|TRBV5-1
CASTTQPGFSGNTIYF
TGCGCCAGCACCACCCAACCGGGGTTCTCTGGAAACACCATATATTTT
>-|TRBJ2-1|TRBV27
CASSFGGYNEQFF
TGTGCCAGCAGTTTCGGCGGATACAATGAGCAGTTCTTC
>TRBD1|TRBJ1-1|TRBV29-1
CSVVGTAMNTEAFF
TGCAGCGTTGTGGGGACAGCTATGAACACTGAAGCTTTCTTT
>-|TRBJ1-1|TRBV28
CASKPGRGTEAFF
TGTGCCAGCAAGCCAGGCCGGGGCACTGAAGCTTTCTTT
>-|TRBJ1-4|TRBV28
CASSLEGAADLEKLFF
TGTGCCAGCAGTTTAGAAGGCGCGGCCGACCTTGAAAAACTGTTTTTT
>-|TRBJ2-7|TRBV5-6
CASSFLGAFEQYF
TGTGCCAGCAGCTTCCTGGGTGCTTTTGAGCAGTACTTC
>TRBD1|TRBJ1-1|TRBV7-9
CASSFTGTGNTEAFF
TGTGCCAGCAGCTTCACCGGGACAGGGAACACTGAAGCTTTCTTT
>-|TRBJ1-5|TRBV5-5
CASSLVTDGVQPQHF
TGTGCCAGCAGCTTGGTTACCGACGGGGTTCAGCCCCAGCATTTT
>TRBD1|TRBJ2-3|TRBV19
CASSPDRRRSNTQYF
TGTGCCAGTAGTCCGGACAGGCGACGGTCAAATACGCAGTATTTT
>-|TRBJ2-3|TRBV20-1
CSASDRGSDTQYF
TGCAGTGCTAGTGACCGGGGATCAGATACGCAGTATTTT
>TRBD1|TRBJ2-7|TRBV7-2
CASSVHLGTGEKYF
TGTGCCAGCAGCGTGCACCTCGGGACAGGGGAAAAGTACTTC
>TRBD1|TRBJ1-2|TRBV2
CASRDRSRGYGYTF
TGTGCCAGCAGGGACAGGAGCCGGGGCTATGGCTACACCTTC
>-|TRBJ2-7|TRBV3-1/TRBV3-2
CASSHLSGAIVSYEQYF
TGTGCCAGCAGCCATTTGTCCGGGGCCATCGTCTCCTACGAGCAGTACTTC
>-|TRBJ1-5|TRBV4-2
CASSQDWGGSPYQPQHF
TGTGCCAGCAGCCAAGATTGGGGGGGCTCCCCTTATCAGCCCCAGCATTTT